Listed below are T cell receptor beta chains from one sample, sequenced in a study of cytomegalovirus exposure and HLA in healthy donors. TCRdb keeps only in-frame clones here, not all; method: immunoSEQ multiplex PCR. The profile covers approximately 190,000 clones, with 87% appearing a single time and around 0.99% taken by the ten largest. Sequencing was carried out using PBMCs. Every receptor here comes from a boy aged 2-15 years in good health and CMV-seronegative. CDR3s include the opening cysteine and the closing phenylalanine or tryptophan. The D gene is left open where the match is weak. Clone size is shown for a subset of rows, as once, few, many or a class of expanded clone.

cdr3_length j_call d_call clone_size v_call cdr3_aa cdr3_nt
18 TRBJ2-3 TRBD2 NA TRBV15 CATRGTSGGPSFTDTQYF TGTGCCACCAGGGGGACTAGCGGGGGGCCCTCATTCACAGATACGCAGTATTTT
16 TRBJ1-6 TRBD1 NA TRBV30 CAWSDTRWDRRSPLHF TGTGCCTGGAGTGATACACGATGGGACAGGAGGTCACCCCTCCACTTT
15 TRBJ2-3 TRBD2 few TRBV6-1 CASSDGLAGTDTQYF TGTGCCAGCAGTGACGGACTAGCGGGCACAGATACGCAGTATTTT
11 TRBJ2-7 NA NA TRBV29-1 CSAWLVGEQYF TGCAGCGCTTGGCTAGTTGGCGAGCAGTACTTC
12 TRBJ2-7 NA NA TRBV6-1 CASSVQGGEQYF TGTGCCAGCAGCGTTCAGGGGGGTGAGCAGTACTTC
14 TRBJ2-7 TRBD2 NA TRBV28 CASSWGGKPYEQYF TGTGCCAGCAGTTGGGGAGGGAAGCCCTACGAGCAGTACTTC
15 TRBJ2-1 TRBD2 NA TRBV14 CASSHPGLADNEQFF TGTGCCAGCAGCCACCCGGGACTAGCGGACAATGAGCAGTTCTTC
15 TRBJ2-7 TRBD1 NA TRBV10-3 CAAQRQGDPTYEQYF TGTGCCGCACAGAGACAGGGGGACCCTACCTACGAGCAGTACTTC
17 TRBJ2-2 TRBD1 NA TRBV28 CASSFTGVIGITGELFF TGTGCCAGCAGTTTTACAGGGGTCATTGGGATTACCGGGGAGCTGTTTTTT
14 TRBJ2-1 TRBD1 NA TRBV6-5 CASRGQLASDEQFF TGTGCCAGCAGGGGACAGTTGGCCTCGGATGAGCAGTTCTTC
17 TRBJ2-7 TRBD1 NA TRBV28 CASMTWGRGQGAHEQYF TGTGCCAGTATGACTTGGGGCCGGGGACAGGGGGCACACGAGCAGTACTTC
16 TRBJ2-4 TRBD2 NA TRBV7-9 CASSFPAGGNKNIQYF TGTGCCAGCAGCTTTCCGGCGGGAGGGAACAAAAACATTCAGTACTTC
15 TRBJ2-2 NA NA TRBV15 CATSRGGQNTGELFF TGTGCCACCAGCAGAGGGGGCCAGAACACCGGGGAGCTGTTTTTT
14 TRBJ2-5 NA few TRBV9 CASKSWAGQETQYF TGTGCCAGCAAGTCTTGGGCAGGCCAAGAGACCCAGTACTTC
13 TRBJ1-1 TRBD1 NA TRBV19 CASDRGVGTEAFF TGTGCCAGTGACAGGGGAGTGGGCACTGAAGCTTTCTTT
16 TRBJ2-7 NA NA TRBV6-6 CASSPNRGRGDYEQYF TGTGCCAGCAGTCCGAACAGGGGGCGGGGGGACTACGAGCAGTACTTC
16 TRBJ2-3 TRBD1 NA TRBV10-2 CASSGTGGARTDTQYF TGCGCCAGCAGTGGGACAGGGGGCGCGCGCACAGATACGCAGTATTTT
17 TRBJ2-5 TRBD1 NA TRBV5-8 CASRQPGQGARQETQYF TGTGCCAGCAGGCAGCCGGGACAGGGGGCGCGTCAAGAGACCCAGTACTTC
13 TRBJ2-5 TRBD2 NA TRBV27 CASSPGGKETQYF TGTGCCAGCAGTCCCGGGGGGAAAGAGACCCAGTACTTC
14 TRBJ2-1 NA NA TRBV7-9 CASSLSGGNNEQFF TGTGCCAGCAGCTTATCGGGCGGGAACAATGAGCAGTTCTTC
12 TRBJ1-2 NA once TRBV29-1 CSVDSTNYGYTF TGCAGCGTTGACAGTACTAACTATGGCTACACCTTC
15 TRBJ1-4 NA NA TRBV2 CASSDFEGGSEKLFF TGTGCCAGCAGTGACTTCGAGGGGGGGAGTGAAAAACTGTTTTTT
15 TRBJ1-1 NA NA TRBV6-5 CASKRQVPTDTEAFF TGTGCCAGCAAAAGACAGGTACCGACCGACACTGAAGCTTTCTTT
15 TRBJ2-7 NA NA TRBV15 CATSRGTAQSYEQYF TGTGCCACCAGCCGCGGGACAGCACAATCCTACGAGCAGTACTTC
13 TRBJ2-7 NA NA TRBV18 CASSPPSSYEQYF TGTGCCAGCTCACCACCTAGCTCCTACGAGCAGTACTTC
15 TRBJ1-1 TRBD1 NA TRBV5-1 CASSLATDRYAEAFF TGCGCCAGCAGCTTGGCGACGGACAGGTACGCTGAAGCTTTCTTT
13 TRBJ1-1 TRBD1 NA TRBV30 CAWRGGASTEAFF TGTGCCTGGAGAGGGGGCGCGAGCACTGAAGCTTTCTTT
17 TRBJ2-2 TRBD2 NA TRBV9 CASQGSSGGVRTGELFF TGTGCCAGCCAGGGGAGTAGCGGGGGGGTTCGCACCGGGGAGCTGTTTTTT
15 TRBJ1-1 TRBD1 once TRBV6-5 CATGDRGGSGTEAFF TGTGCCACCGGGGACAGGGGGGGGTCCGGCACTGAAGCTTTCTTT
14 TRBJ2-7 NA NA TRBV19 CASSPQASSYEQYF TGTGCCAGTAGTCCACAGGCTAGCTCCTACGAGCAGTACTTC
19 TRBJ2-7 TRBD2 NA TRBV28 CASSVDIGTSGTYSYEQYF TGTGCCAGCAGCGTAGACATAGGGACTAGCGGGACCTACTCCTACGAGCAGTACTTC
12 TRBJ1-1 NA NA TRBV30 CAWSVRFTEAFF TGTGCCTGGAGTGTACGGTTTACTGAAGCTTTCTTT
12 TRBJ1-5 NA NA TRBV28 CASSLGLQPQHF TGTGCCAGCAGTTTAGGGCTTCAGCCCCAGCATTTT